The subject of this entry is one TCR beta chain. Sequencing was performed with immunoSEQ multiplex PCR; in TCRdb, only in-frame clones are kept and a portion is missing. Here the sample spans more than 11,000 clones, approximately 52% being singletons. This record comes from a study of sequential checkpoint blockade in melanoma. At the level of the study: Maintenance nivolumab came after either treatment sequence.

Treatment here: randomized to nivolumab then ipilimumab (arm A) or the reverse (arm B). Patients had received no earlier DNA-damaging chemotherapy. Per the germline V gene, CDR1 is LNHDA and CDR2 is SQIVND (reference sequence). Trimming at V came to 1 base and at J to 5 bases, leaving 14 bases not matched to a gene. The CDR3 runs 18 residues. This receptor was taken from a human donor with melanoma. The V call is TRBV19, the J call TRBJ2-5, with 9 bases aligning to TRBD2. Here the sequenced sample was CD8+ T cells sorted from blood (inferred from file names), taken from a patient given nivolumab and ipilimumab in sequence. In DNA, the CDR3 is TGTGCCAGTAGTATAGGTTTGTCGGCGGGAGGGCCGAGGGAGACCCAGTACTTC. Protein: CASSIGLSAGGPRETQYF.